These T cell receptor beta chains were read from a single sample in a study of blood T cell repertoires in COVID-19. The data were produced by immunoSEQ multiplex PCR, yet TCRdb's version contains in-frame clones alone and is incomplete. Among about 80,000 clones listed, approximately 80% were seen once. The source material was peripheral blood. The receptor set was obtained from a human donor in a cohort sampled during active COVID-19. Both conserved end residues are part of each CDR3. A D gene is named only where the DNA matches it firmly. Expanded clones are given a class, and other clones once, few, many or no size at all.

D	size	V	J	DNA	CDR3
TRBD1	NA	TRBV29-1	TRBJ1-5	TGCAGCGTGAGGGGACAGTCTAGCAATCAGCCCCAGCATTTT	CSVRGQSSNQPQHF
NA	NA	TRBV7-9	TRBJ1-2	TGTGCCAGCAGCTTAGATCAGGGGCTCTGGGGCTATGGCTACACCTTC	CASSLDQGLWGYGYTF
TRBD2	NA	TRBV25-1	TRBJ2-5	TGTGCCAGCAGTGAATCTACTCTTGGCCTAGCGGTATTTGGGACCCAGTACTTC	CASSESTLGLAVFGTQYF
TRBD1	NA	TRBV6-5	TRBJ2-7	TGTGCCAGCAGGTCGACAGGGAGCTCCTACGAGCAGTACTTC	CASRSTGSSYEQYF
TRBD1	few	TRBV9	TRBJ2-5	TGTGCCAGCAGCAGTCAGTTGGGACAGCAAGAGACCCAGTACTTC	CASSSQLGQQETQYF
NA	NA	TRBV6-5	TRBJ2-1	TGTGCCAGCAGTCAGGGCCTCGCGCTCGATGAGCAGTTCTTC	CASSQGLALDEQFF
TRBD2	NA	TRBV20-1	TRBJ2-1	TGCAGTGCTAGTTCTAGCGGGGATGGGTATGAGCAGTTCTTC	CSASSSGDGYEQFF
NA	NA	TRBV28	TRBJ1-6	TGTGCCAGCAGGCGCCAGGGAATGACACCCCTCCACTTT	CASRRQGMTPLHF
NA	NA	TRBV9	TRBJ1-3	TGTGCCAGCAGCGTAGACGAACATCCGTCCTACACCATATATTTT	CASSVDEHPSYTIYF
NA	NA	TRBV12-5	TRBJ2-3	TGTGCTAGTGGTTTGGTATTTTCGACCACCCGGGGGGATACGCAGTATTTT	CASGLVFSTTRGDTQYF
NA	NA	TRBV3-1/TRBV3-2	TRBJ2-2	TGTGCCAGCAGCTCCTCAGTCAACACCGGGGAGCTGTTTTTT	CASSSSVNTGELFF
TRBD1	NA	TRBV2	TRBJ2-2	TGTGCCAGCAGTGAAAGTTGGGGACAGGGAACCGGGGAGCTGTTTTTT	CASSESWGQGTGELFF
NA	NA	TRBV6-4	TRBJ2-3	TGTGCCAGCAGTGTTCGTGGCACAGATACGCAGTATTTT	CASSVRGTDTQYF
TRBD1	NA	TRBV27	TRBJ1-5	TGTGCCAGCAGCGAAGGGGTGAAGGGGGCCGATAGCAATCAGCCCCAGCATTTT	CASSEGVKGADSNQPQHF
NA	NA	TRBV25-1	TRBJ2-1	TGTGCCAGCAGCGGGTACTACAATGAGCAGTTCTTC	CASSGYYNEQFF
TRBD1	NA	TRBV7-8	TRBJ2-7	TGTGCCAGCAGCTTAGCCATTTATCCGGGACAGGGCAACGAGCAGTACTTC	CASSLAIYPGQGNEQYF
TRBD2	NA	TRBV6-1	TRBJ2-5	TGTGCCAGCAGTGAACTAGCGGGGGTAAAGACCCAGTACTTC	CASSELAGVKTQYF
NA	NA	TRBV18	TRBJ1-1	TGTGCCAGCTCCCCTGCCGGCTGGGGGGGTGAAGCTTTCTTT	CASSPAGWGGEAFF
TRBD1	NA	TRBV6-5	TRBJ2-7	TGTGCCAGCAGTCCTTGGACAGGGCCCTCCTACGAGCAGTACTTC	CASSPWTGPSYEQYF
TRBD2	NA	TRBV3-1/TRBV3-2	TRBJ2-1	TGTGCCAGCAGCCAAGAACCACTAGCGGGGTACAATGAGCAGTTCTTC	CASSQEPLAGYNEQFF
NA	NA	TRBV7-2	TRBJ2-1	TGTGCCAGCAGCCGCTCGAGGGGGAATGAGCAGTTCTTC	CASSRSRGNEQFF
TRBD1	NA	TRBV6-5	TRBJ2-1	TGTGCCAGCAGCCCCGGGACAGTAAACAATGAGCAGTTCTTC	CASSPGTVNNEQFF
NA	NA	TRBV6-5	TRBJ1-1	TGTGCCAGCCTAATAACAGGGACAAACACTGAAGCTTTCTTT	CASLITGTNTEAFF
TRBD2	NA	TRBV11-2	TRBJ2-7	TGTGCCAGCAGCACGGGGTATGTGGACCGGGGGGGCTACGAGCAGTACTTC	CASSTGYVDRGGYEQYF
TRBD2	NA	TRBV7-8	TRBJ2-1	TGTGCCAGCAGCTTAAGGGCTAGCGGGGGGCCGAGGGAGCAGTTCTTC	CASSLRASGGPREQFF
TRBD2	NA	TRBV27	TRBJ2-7	TGTGCCAGCAGTTTAGCGGGGGGAGCCTACGAGCAGTACTTC	CASSLAGGAYEQYF
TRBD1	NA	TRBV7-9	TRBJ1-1	TGTGCCAGCAGCCCCAGGGACAGGGGAACTGAAGCTTTCTTT	CASSPRDRGTEAFF
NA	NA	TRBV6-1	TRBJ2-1	TGTGCCAGCAGTGAAGGCAGAGGGCGAATTGAGCAGTTCTTC	CASSEGRGRIEQFF
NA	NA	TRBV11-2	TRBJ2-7	TGTGCCAGCAGCTTAGACAGGGTCTCCTACGAGCAGTACTTC	CASSLDRVSYEQYF
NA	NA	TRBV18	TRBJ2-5	TGTGCCAGCTCACCACCGGTGGCAGGGTGGTACGAAGAGACCCAGTACTTC	CASSPPVAGWYEETQYF
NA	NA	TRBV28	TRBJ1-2	TGTGCCAGCAGCCAAAACAGGGTATCCGGCTATGGCTACACCTTC	CASSQNRVSGYGYTF
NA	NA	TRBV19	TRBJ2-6	TGTGCCAGTAGTAGGGTCCCTGGGGCGCGTGGGGCCAACGTCCTGACTTTC	CASSRVPGARGANVLTF
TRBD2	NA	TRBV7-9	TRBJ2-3	TGTGCCAGCAGCTTAGGGACTAGCGGGGGCACAGATACGCAGTATTTT	CASSLGTSGGTDTQYF
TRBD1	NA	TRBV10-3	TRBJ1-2	TGTGCCGTCGGCAGACAGGGGGCAAACTATGGCTACACCTTC	CAVGRQGANYGYTF
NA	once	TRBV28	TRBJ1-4	TGTGCCAGCAGTTCCCGGGATGAAAAACTGTTTTTT	CASSSRDEKLFF
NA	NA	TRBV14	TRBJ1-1	TGTGCCAGCAGCCAAGGGTTTGAGGCCTCTGAAGCTTTCTTT	CASSQGFEASEAFF
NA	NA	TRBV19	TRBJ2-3	TGTGCCAGTAGAGGCTGGAGGGGGCGAACTAGCACAGATACGCAGTATTTT	CASRGWRGRTSTDTQYF
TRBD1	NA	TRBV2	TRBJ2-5	TGTGCCAGCGGATGGACAGGGTCAGAGACCCAGTACTTC	CASGWTGSETQYF
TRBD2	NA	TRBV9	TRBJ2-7	TGTGCCAGCGGAGCTAGCGGGGGGGCCGGCGAGCAGTACTTC	CASGASGGAGEQYF
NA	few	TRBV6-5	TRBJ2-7	TGTGCCAGCAGTTACTCAGGTACTATCAACTACGAGCAGTACTTC	CASSYSGTINYEQYF
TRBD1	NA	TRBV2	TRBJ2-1	TGTGCCAGCAACAGGGGGCGCTGGTTCTTC	CASNRGRWFF
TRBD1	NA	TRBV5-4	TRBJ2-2	TGTGCCAGCAGCGTGGGACAGGGGTACACCGGGGAGCTGTTTTTT	CASSVGQGYTGELFF
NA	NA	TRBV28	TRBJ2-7	TGTGCCAGCAGTCCACCCCCAGGGGCACGGTCCTACGAGCAGTACTTC	CASSPPPGARSYEQYF
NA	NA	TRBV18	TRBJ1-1	TGTGCCAGCTCAACGGGACAAACCCTGAACACTGAAGCTTTCTTT	CASSTGQTLNTEAFF